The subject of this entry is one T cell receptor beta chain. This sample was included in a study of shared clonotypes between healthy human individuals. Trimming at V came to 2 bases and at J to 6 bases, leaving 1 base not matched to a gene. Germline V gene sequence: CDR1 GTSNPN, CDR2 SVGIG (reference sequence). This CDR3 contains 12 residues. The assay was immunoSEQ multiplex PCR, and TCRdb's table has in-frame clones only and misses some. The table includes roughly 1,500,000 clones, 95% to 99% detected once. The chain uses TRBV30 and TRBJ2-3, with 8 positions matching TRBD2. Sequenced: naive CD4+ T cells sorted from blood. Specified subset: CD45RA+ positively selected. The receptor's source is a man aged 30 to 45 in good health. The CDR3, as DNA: TGTGCCTGGAGTCCGGGGGGGGATACGCAGTATTTT. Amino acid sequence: CAWSPGGDTQYF.